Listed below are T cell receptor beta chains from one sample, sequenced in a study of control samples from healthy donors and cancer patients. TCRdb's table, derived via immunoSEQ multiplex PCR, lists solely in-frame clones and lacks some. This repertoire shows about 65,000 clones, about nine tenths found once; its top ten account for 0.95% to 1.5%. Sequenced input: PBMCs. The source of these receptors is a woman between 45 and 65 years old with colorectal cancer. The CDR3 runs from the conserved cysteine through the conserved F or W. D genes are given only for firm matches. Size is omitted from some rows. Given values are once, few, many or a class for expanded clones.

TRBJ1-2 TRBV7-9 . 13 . CASSPTAAYGYTF TGTGCCAGCAGCCCGACCGCGGCCTATGGCTACACCTTC
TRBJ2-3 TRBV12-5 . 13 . CASGYPNTDTQYF TGTGCTAGTGGTTACCCCAACACAGATACGCAGTATTTT
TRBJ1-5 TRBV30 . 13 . CAWSDGANQPQHF TGTGCCTGGTCTGACGGGGCCAATCAGCCCCAGCATTTT
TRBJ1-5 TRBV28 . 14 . CASSLGGGEQPQHF TGTGCCAGCAGTTTAGGGGGGGGCGAACAGCCCCAGCATTTT
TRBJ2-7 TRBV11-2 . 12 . CASSFGLYEQYF TGTGCCAGCAGCTTTGGCCTCTACGAGCAGTACTTC
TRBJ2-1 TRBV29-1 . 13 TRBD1 CSGEPGQTDEQFF TGCAGCGGGGAACCGGGACAGACGGATGAGCAGTTCTTC
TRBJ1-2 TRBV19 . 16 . CASILTGQGDGDGYTF TGTGCCAGTATACTAACCGGGCAGGGAGACGGCGATGGCTACACCTTC
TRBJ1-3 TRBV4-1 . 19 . CASSRKGDSTPNSGNTIYF TGCGCCAGCAGCCGGAAGGGGGATTCGACGCCGAACTCTGGAAACACCATATATTTT
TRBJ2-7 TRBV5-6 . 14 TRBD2 CASSFLAGSSEQYF TGTGCCAGCAGCTTCCTAGCGGGATCCTCCGAGCAGTACTTC
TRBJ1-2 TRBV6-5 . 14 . CASSYSGRNYGYTF TGTGCCAGCAGTTACTCGGGCAGAAACTATGGCTACACCTTC
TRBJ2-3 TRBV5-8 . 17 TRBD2 CASSPALGPSGRDTQYF TGTGCCAGCAGCCCTGCCCTTGGACCTAGCGGAAGAGATACGCAGTATTTT
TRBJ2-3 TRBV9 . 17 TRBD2 CASSETGLAGTTDTQYF TGTGCCAGCAGCGAAACCGGACTAGCGGGGACCACAGATACGCAGTATTTT
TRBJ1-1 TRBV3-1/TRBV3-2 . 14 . CASSQETENTEAFF TGTGCCAGCAGCCAGGAGACAGAGAACACTGAAGCTTTCTTT
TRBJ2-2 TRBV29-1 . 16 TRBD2 CSATGLAGVSTGELFF TGCAGCGCCACAGGACTAGCGGGAGTTAGTACCGGGGAGCTGTTTTTT
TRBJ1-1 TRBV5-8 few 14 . CASSFLDSNTEAFF TGTGCCAGCAGCTTCCTGGACTCGAACACTGAAGCTTTCTTT
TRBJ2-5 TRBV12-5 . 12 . CASGPPGETQYF TGTGCTAGTGGCCCCCCCGGGGAGACCCAGTACTTC
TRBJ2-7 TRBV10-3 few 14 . CAISESGSYGEQYF TGTGCCATCAGTGAGTCAGGCAGTTACGGCGAGCAGTACTTC
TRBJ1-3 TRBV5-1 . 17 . CASSLQWGRRSGDTIYF TGCGCCAGCAGCTTGCAGTGGGGGAGACGCTCCGGGGACACCATATATTTT
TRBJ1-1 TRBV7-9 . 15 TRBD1 CASSDQGAMNTEAFF TGTGCCAGCAGCGACCAGGGGGCGATGAACACTGAAGCTTTCTTT
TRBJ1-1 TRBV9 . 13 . CASSAVMNTEAFF TGTGCCAGCAGCGCTGTGATGAACACTGAAGCTTTCTTT
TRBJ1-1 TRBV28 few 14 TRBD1 CASSLSDRGNEAFF TGTGCCAGCAGTTTATCGGACAGGGGTAATGAAGCTTTCTTT
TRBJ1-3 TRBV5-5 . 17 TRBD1 CASSATLQGARGNTIYF TGTGCCAGCAGCGCGACACTACAGGGGGCGCGAGGAAACACCATATATTTT
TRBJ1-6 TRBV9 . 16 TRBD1 CASSVDGTGYNSPLHF TGTGCCAGCAGCGTAGACGGGACAGGGTATAATTCACCCCTCCACTTT
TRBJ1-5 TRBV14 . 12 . CASSQDRQPQHF TGTGCCAGCAGCCAAGATCGACAGCCCCAGCATTTT
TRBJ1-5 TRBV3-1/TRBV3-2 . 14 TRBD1 CASSMTGGDQPQHF TGTGCCAGCAGTATGACAGGGGGTGATCAGCCCCAGCATTTT
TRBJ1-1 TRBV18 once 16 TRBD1 CASSLQRQGVGTEAFF TGTGCCAGCTCACTCCAACGACAGGGGGTAGGCACTGAAGCTTTCTTT
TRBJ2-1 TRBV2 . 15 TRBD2 CASSRLSGGFNEQFF TGTGCCAGCAGCCGTCTGAGCGGGGGTTTCAATGAGCAGTTCTTC
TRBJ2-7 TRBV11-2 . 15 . CASSLIHGVNYEQYF TGTGCCAGCAGCTTAATTCACGGGGTAAACTACGAGCAGTACTTC
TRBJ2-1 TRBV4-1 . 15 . CASSQGRLRYNEQFF TGCGCCAGCAGCCAAGGGAGGTTACGGTACAATGAGCAGTTCTTC
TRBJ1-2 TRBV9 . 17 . CASSVDPRDTGVYGYTF TGTGCCAGCAGCGTAGACCCCCGGGACACCGGAGTCTATGGCTACACCTTC
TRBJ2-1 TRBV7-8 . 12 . CASSLRTNEQFF TGTGCCAGCAGCTTACGTACCAATGAGCAGTTCTTC
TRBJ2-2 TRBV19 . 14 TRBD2 CASSTGTSGGELFF TGTGCCAGTAGTACTGGGACTAGCGGCGGGGAGCTGTTTTTT
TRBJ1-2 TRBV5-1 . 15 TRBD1 CASSLDGDRGYGYTF TGCGCCAGCAGCTTGGATGGGGACAGGGGCTATGGCTACACCTTC
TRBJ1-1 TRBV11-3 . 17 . CASSFDLSQRGGTEAFF TGTGCCAGCAGCTTCGACCTAAGCCAAAGGGGGGGCACTGAAGCTTTCTTT
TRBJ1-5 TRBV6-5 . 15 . CASSLSSMSNQPQHF TGTGCCAGCAGCCTGAGTTCGATGAGCAATCAGCCCCAGCATTTT
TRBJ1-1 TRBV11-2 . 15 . CASSQRRGGNTEAFF TGTGCCAGCAGCCAACGGCGGGGAGGTAACACTGAAGCTTTCTTT
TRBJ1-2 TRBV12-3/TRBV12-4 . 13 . CASSSDSYYGYTF TGTGCCAGCAGTTCCGACAGCTACTATGGCTACACCTTC
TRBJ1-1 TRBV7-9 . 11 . CASSRNTEAFF TGTGCCAGCAGCCGTAACACTGAAGCTTTCTTT
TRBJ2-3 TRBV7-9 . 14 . CASSLSLESDTQYF TGTGCCAGCAGCTTGTCCCTCGAATCAGATACGCAGTATTTT
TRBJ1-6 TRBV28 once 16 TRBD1 CASSLDRGINNSPLHF TGTGCCAGCAGTTTAGACAGGGGCATAAATAATTCACCCCTCCACTTT
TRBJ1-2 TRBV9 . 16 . CASSVGDRPPLVGYTF TGTGCCAGCAGCGTAGGAGACAGGCCACCGTTGGTTGGCTACACCTTC
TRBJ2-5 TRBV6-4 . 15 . CASNHGGLGQETQYF TGTGCCAGCAATCATGGGGGACTGGGGCAAGAGACCCAGTACTTC
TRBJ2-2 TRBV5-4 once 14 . CASSLGTDPGELFF TGTGCCAGCAGCTTGGGGACAGACCCCGGGGAGCTGTTTTTT
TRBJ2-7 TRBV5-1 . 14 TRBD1 CASSLGGQTYEQYF TGCGCCAGCAGCTTGGGGGGACAGACTTACGAGCAGTACTTC
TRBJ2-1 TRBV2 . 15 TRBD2 CASSEGLAIYNEQFF TGTGCCAGCAGTGAGGGACTAGCGATTTACAATGAGCAGTTCTTC
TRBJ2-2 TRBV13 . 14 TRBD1 CASTGQRNTGELFF TGTGCCAGCACGGGACAGCGAAACACCGGGGAGCTGTTTTTT
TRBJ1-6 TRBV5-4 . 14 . CASSLRLYNSPLHF TGTGCCAGCAGCCTCAGGTTGTATAATTCACCCCTCCACTTT
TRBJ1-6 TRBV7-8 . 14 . CASSFRGYNSPLHF TGTGCCAGCAGCTTTAGGGGCTATAATTCACCCCTCCACTTT
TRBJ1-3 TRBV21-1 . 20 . CASSKYAVAGSLDSGNTIYF TGTGCCAGCAGCAAATATGCCGTGGCAGGGAGTCTGGACTCTGGAAACACCATATATTTT
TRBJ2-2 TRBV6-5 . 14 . CASSETLTAGELFF TGTGCCAGCAGCGAGACCTTAACCGCCGGGGAGCTGTTTTTT